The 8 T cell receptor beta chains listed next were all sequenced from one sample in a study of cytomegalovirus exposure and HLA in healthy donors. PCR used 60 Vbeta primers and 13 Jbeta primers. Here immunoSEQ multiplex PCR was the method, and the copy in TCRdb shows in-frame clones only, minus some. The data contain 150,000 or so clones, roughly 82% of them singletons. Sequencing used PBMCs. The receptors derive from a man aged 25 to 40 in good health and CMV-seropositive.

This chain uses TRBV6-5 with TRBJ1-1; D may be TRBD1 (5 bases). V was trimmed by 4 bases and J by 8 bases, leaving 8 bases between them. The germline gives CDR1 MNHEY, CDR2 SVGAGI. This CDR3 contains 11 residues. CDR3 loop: CASSSRGEAFF. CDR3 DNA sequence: TGTGCCAGCAGTTCCCGGGGGGAAGCTTTCTTT.

The CDR3 sequence is CASSLRGKSSGTRYEQYF. The DNA of the CDR3 is TGTGCCAGCAGCCTACGAGGAAAAAGTTCCGGGACACGCTACGAGCAGTACTTC. J is TRBJ2-7 and V is TRBV27, with D tentatively TRBD1 (6 bases). The V end was cut by 6 bases, the J end by 3 bases, with 27 bases between. This CDR3 has 18 amino acids. Germline-derived CDR1 and CDR2 are MNHEY and SMNVEV (reference sequence).

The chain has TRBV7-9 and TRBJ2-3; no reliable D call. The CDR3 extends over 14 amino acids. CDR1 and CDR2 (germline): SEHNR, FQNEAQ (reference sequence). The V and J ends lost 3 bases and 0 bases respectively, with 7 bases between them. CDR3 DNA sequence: TGTGCCAGCAGCTTTGGCCCTAGCACAGATACGCAGTATTTT. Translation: CASSFGPSTDTQYF.

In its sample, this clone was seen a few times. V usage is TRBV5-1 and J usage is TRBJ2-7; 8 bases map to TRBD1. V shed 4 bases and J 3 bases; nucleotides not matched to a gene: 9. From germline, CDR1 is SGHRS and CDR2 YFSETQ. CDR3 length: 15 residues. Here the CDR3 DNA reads TGCGCCAGCAGCCCCGAGACAGGGGTAGGCTACGAGCAGTACTTC. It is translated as CASSPETGVGYEQYF.

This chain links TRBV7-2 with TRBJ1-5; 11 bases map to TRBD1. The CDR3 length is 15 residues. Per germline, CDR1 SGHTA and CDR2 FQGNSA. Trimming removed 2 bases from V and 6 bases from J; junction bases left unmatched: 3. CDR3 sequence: CASSLRTGGSQPQHF. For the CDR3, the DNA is TGTGCCAGCAGCTTAAGGACAGGGGGCAGTCAGCCCCAGCATTTT.

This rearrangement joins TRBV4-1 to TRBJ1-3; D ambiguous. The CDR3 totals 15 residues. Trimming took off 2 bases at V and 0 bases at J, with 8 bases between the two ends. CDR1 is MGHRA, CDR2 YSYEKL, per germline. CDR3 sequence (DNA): TGCGCCAGCAGCCAACCGGTTGCCTCTGGAAACACCATATATTTT. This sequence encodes CASSQPVASGNTIYF.

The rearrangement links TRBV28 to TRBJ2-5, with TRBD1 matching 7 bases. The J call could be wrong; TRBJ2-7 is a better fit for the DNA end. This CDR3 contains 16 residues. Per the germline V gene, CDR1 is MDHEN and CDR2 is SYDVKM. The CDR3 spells CASSFLGQRSSYEQYF. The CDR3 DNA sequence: TGTGCCAGCAGTTTCCTGGGACAGCGGAGCTCCTACGAGCAGTACTTC.

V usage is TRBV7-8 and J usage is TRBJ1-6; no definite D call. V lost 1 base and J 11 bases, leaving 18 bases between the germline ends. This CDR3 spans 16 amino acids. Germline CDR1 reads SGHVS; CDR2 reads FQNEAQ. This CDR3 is CASSLEDPGSGAPLHF. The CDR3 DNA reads TGTGCCAGCAGCTTAGAAGACCCTGGATCCGGGGCACCCCTCCACTTT.